This T cell receptor beta chain was captured by sequencing in a study of breast tumors, draining lymph nodes, adjacent tissues. Study outcomes and limitations: The lymph node origin of tumor T cells was framed as consistent with a hypothesis, not demonstrated. Tumor TCR diversity was below lymph nodes but above nontumor tissue.

V trimming: 8 bases; J trimming: 5 bases; junction bases outside the gene matches: 8. The CDR3 is 14 residues long. The table lists this clonotype with many counts. Its antigen remains unknown. Breast cancer patients provided tissue from their axillary draining lymph nodes. Via MiXCR, TCRdb re-called the multiplex PCR reads, giving one row per CDR3 protein. Of tens of thousands of distinct CDR3 sequences in the sample, about 27% were seen once. Source material: axillary lymph node tissue. This chain uses TRBV12-3 or TRBV12-4 with TRBJ2-2; 7 bases are shared with TRBD1. The sequence was obtained from a female donor with breast cancer. Some clones in this sample may be carry-over from other donors' samples. This CDR3 reads CASHETGITGELFF. The CDR3 DNA reads TGTGCCAGCCATGAGACAGGGATAACCGGGGAGCTGTTTTTT.